This T cell receptor (beta chain) was recovered during a study of breast tumors, draining lymph nodes, adjacent tissues. Study results and limitations: Tumor T cell lymph node origin was a supported hypothesis, not proven.

The germline V gene encodes CDR1 ENHRY and CDR2 SYGVKD. This CDR3 has 13 residues. The V and J ends lost 4 bases and 8 bases, in that order; junction bases with no gene match: 5. Ten or more counts support this clonotype. What it binds is not known. Using its own MiXCR run on the multiplex PCR reads, TCRdb lists one record per CDR3 protein. The data hold 200,000 to 300,000 distinct CDR3 sequences, with around 30% observed a single time. Samples came from axillary lymph nodes draining the breast cancer. This receptor was identified in a female donor with breast cancer. Some clones in this sample may be carry-over from other donors' samples. Source material: axillary lymph node tissue. The rearrangement joins TRBV10-3 to TRBJ2-1; 7 nucleotides agree with TRBD2. The CDR3 reads CAISATSNDEQFF. The CDR3 nucleotides read TGTGCCATCAGTGCGACTAGCAATGATGAGCAGTTCTTC.